Included here is one TCR beta chain sequence, with context. The antigen is not known. Other DNA sequences within the sample encode an identical CDR3. This entry comes from a study of shared clonotypes between healthy human individuals. Overall study findings and caveats: Against clonotypes common to all four donors, non-shared ones had lower generation probabilities.

The table came from immunoSEQ multiplex PCR; TCRdb's copy has only in-frame clones and leaves some out. This table has 640,000 or so clones, roughly 78% appearing once. CDR3 length equals 15 residues. Germline loops: CDR1 SGHRS, CDR2 YFSETQ. After removal of 0 bases from V and 2 bases from J, the junction contained 5 bases not matched to a gene. The genes are TRBV5-1 and TRBJ2-7; TRBD1 aligns across 7 bases. This sequence originates from a woman aged 25 to 39 in good health. The source material was memory CD4+ T cells sorted from blood. Subset meaning: CD45RA-negative fraction. The CDR3 region has the DNA TGCGCCAGCAGCTTGGAGGGACAGTTAGCCTACGAGCAGTACTTC. Its protein product is CASSLEGQLAYEQYF.